These 18 T cell receptor beta chains originate from one sample sequenced in a study of a mutant IDH1 vaccine in newly diagnosed glioma. Sequencing was performed with immunoSEQ multiplex PCR; in TCRdb, only in-frame clones are kept and a portion is missing. The sample holds 45,000 to 65,000 clones, approximately 81% seen once. As to time point: baseline, week 1 (first vaccination visit). Indicated treatment: pre-vaccination baseline after standard-of-care therapy. The material was PBMCs, obtained from a glioma patient treated with radiotherapy, temozolomide or both. The receptors originated from a young man with glioma.

V is TRBV7-2 and J is TRBJ1-1; no reliable D call. This CDR3 comprises 12 residues. From germline, CDR1 is SGHTA and CDR2 FQGNSA. Trimming pared 2 bases from V and 11 bases from J, leaving 12 bases between. CDR3 bases: TGTGCCAGCAGCTTATTGCGGGTTGCGGCTTTCTTT. This encodes CASSLLRVAAFF.

The CDR3 region is CAWSIRGVPNTEAFF. The CDR3 DNA sequence: TGTGCCTGGAGTATCCGCGGGGTGCCGAACACTGAAGCTTTCTTT. This rearrangement joins TRBV30 to TRBJ1-1; D is unresolved. V was pared by 2 bases and J by 1 base, with 14 bases between. The CDR3 runs to 15 residues. The germline V gene has CDR1 GTSNPN and CDR2 SVGIG (reference sequence).

The rearrangement uses TRBV7-9 and TRBJ2-1; D possibly corresponds to TRBD2 (5 bases). Trimming cost V 4 bases and J 0 bases, with 13 bases left between them. The CDR3 extends over 16 amino acids. Germline V gene sequence: CDR1 SEHNR, CDR2 FQNEAQ (reference sequence). CDR3 sequence: CASSSPAESSYNEQFF. In DNA form, the CDR3 reads TGTGCCAGCAGCTCCCCAGCGGAAAGCTCCTACAATGAGCAGTTCTTC.

This clone was picked up a small number of times. This chain uses TRBV29-1 with TRBJ1-1; D ambiguous. The ends were cut back, 4 bases at V and 7 bases at J, with 13 bases in the middle. Germline CDR1 SQVTM, CDR2 ANQGSEA. CDR3 length: 12 residues. The CDR3 loop is CSVGTERGEAFF. Written as DNA, the CDR3 is TGCAGCGTTGGGACCGAGCGTGGTGAAGCTTTCTTT.

This chain uses TRBV6-5 with TRBJ1-2; a weak D match, TRBD1 (6 bases). Trimming cost V 8 bases and J 5 bases, with 18 bases left between them. Germline CDR1 is MNHEY and CDR2 is SVGAGI. CDR3 length: 14 amino acids. Written as DNA, the CDR3 is TGTGCCAGCGGGAGGGGGGGCTCGATATATGGCTACACCTTC. Translated, it gives CASGRGGSIYGYTF.

The chain links TRBV7-2 to TRBJ2-7; maybe TRBD2 (6 bases). The V and J ends lost 5 bases and 0 bases respectively, with 14 bases between them. Germline CDR1 reads SGHTA; CDR2 reads FQGNSA. This CDR3 is built from 15 residues. CDR3 in DNA: TGTGCCAGCAGCCCTCGGGAGCAACTCTCCTACGAGCAGTACTTC. It translates to CASSPREQLSYEQYF.

This chain uses TRBV14 with TRBJ1-2, with 12 bases lining up with TRBD1. CDR1 and CDR2 from the germline V gene are SGHDN and FVKESK. Unmatched junction bases numbered 0, after V lost 0 bases and J lost 4 bases. There are 15 residues in the CDR3. CDR3 DNA sequence: TGTGCCAGCAGCCAAGAGGGACAGGGGGCCTATGGCTACACCTTC. The encoded protein is CASSQEGQGAYGYTF.

The chain links TRBV4-1 to TRBJ2-2; the D is unclear. Germline lookup yields CDR1 MGHRA and CDR2 YSYEKL. The CDR3 covers 13 residues. The V gene lost 5 bases and the J gene lost 2 bases, with 6 bases spanning the gap. The CDR3 protein is CASSSINTGELFF. The DNA of the CDR3 is TGCGCCAGCAGCTCTATTAACACCGGGGAGCTGTTTTTT.

The V call is TRBV30, the J call TRBJ1-4; 9 positions match TRBD1. The CDR3 is 15 amino acids. Germline V gives CDR1 GTSNPN, CDR2 SVGIG (reference sequence). V trimming: 3 bases; J trimming: 7 bases; junction bases outside the gene matches: 9. In nucleotides, the CDR3 is TGTGCCTGGAGCCGAACAACAGGGGGCGGTGAAAAACTGTTTTTT. Protein product: CAWSRTTGGGEKLFF.

This clone was observed a few times. The V call is TRBV27, the J call TRBJ1-4, with D possibly matching TRBD1 (6 bases). Germline V gene lookup returns CDR1 MNHEY and CDR2 SMNVEV (reference sequence). This CDR3 comprises 15 residues. The ends were cut back, 5 bases at V and 7 bases at J, with 17 bases in the middle. This CDR3 is CASSTRWGRGEKLFF. CDR3 nucleotide sequence: TGTGCCAGCAGTACGAGGTGGGGGCGGGGTGAAAAACTGTTTTTT.

The chain links TRBV6-1 to TRBJ1-1, with 7 bases lining up with TRBD1. Germline CDR1 MNHNS, CDR2 SASEGT. The J segment lost 1 base and the V segment lost 0 bases, leaving 8 bases of the junction unmatched. CDR3 size: 17 residues. CDR3 loop: CASSEAEGAEWNTEAFF. The CDR3 region has the DNA TGTGCCAGCAGTGAAGCGGAGGGGGCAGAGTGGAACACTGAAGCTTTCTTT.

V usage is TRBV29-1 and J usage is TRBJ1-1; D gene unclear. The length of the CDR3 is 13 residues. V was pared by 6 bases and J by 0 bases, with 11 bases between. The germline V gene encodes CDR1 SQVTM and CDR2 ANQGSEA. The DNA for the CDR3 is TGCAGCGTAGCCAGAAGGTTGAACACTGAAGCTTTCTTT. Its protein product is CSVARRLNTEAFF.

CDR3 sequence reads: CASSSGAEAFF. In DNA form, the CDR3 reads TGTGCCAGCAGCTCGGGGGCTGAAGCTTTCTTT. V is TRBV11-3 and J is TRBJ1-1; TRBD1 might be the D (5 bases). V shed 4 bases and J shed 6 bases, with 6 bases lying between them. The CDR3 has 11 amino acids. The germline gives CDR1 SGHNT, CDR2 YENEEA.

The chain recombines TRBV27 with TRBJ1-4; D is unresolved. There are 13 residues in the CDR3. Per germline, CDR1 MNHEY and CDR2 SMNVEV (reference sequence). V lost 5 bases, J lost 10 bases, and 14 bases lay in between. CDR3 protein: CASSHKGARKLFF. The CDR3 nucleotides read TGTGCCAGCAGTCACAAGGGTGCCCGAAAACTGTTTTTT.

This chain joins TRBV27 and TRBJ1-1; the match to TRBD1 covers 7 bases. This CDR3 has 18 residues. Germline CDR1 is MNHEY and CDR2 is SMNVEV (reference sequence). J gave up 0 bases and V 4 bases, and 14 bases lay outside the gene matches. CDR3 nucleotide sequence: TGTGCCAGCAGTTCGGCCAGGGGGGCAGCCCTTATGAACACTGAAGCTTTCTTT. Protein product: CASSSARGAALMNTEAFF.

The CDR3 reads CASSPGQKWNQPQHF. The CDR3 bases are TGTGCCAGCAGCCCCGGACAAAAATGGAATCAGCCCCAGCATTTT. The chain is built from TRBV6-5 and TRBJ1-5; D is possibly TRBD1 (5 bases). Germline V gives CDR1 MNHEY, CDR2 SVGAGI. V was shortened by 6 bases and J by 4 bases, with 16 bases between the two germline ends. The length of the CDR3 is 15 residues.

The chain links TRBV10-3 to TRBJ2-4; 7 bases agree with TRBD1. This CDR3 region has 19 residues. V dropped 6 bases and J dropped 0; count of bases not matched to a gene: 17. The germline CDR1 and CDR2 sequences are ENHRY and SYGVKD. The CDR3 bases are TGTGCCATCAGCGAACTTGGACAGGATCTGGCTATAGCCAAAAACATTCAGTACTTC. Translating gives CAISELGQDLAIAKNIQYF.

CDR3 sequence: CASSPQGAGQETQYF. Here the CDR3 DNA reads TGTGCCAGCTCACCACAGGGGGCGGGTCAAGAGACCCAGTACTTC. The chain combines TRBV18 with TRBJ2-5, with TRBD1 matching 7 bases. Germline CDR1 is KGHSH and CDR2 is LQKENI. This CDR3 has 15 amino acids. With V trimmed by 1 base and J by 2 bases, 4 bases remained unmatched.